This TCR beta chain was found in a study of blood T cells in healthy people across ages. The CDR3 contains 17 residues. With 3 bases clipped from V and 4 bases from J, the junction kept 10 bases outside the gene matches. The germline CDR1 and CDR2 sequences are MGHRA and YSYEKL. Through a sample-barcoded 5' primer and a J-beta primer mix, a second PCR was run for roughly 7 to 11 cycles. A tag from a template-switch adaptor with 12 random nucleotides marked each cDNA molecule. TCRdb analysed the 5' RACE reads with MiXCR anew, one entry per CDR3 protein. Of roughly 1.6 million distinct CDR3 sequences in the sample, roughly 32% were seen once.

V usage is TRBV4-1 and J usage is TRBJ2-3; 10 bases are a match to TRBD1. This clonotype originated in a woman aged 25-40 years in good health. Source material: blood. The CDR3 DNA is TGCGCCAGCAGCCACCCAGAGGACAGGGGGAGGCCAGATACGCAGTATTTT. Its translation is CASSHPEDRGRPDTQYF.